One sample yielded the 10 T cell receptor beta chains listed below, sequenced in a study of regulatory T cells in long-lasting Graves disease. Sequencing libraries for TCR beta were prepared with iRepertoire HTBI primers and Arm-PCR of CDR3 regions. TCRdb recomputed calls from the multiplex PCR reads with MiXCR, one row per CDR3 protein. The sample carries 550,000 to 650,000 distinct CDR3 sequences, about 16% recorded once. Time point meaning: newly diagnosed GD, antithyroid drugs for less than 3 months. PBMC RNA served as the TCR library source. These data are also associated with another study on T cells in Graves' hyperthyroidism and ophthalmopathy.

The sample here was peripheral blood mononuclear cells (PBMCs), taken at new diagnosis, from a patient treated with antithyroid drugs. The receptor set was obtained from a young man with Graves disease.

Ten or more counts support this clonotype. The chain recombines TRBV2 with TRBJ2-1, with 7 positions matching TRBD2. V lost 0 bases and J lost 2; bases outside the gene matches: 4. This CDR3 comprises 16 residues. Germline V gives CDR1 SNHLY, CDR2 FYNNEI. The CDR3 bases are TGTGCCAGCAGTGAAGCTGCGGGGACTACCTACAATGAGCAGTTCTTC. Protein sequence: CASSEAAGTTYNEQFF.

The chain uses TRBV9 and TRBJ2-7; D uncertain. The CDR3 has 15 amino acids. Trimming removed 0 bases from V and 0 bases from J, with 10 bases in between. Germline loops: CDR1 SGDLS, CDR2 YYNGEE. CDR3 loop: CASSVGLVSSYEQYF. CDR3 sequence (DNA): TGTGCCAGCAGCGTAGGCCTAGTAAGCTCCTACGAGCAGTACTTC.

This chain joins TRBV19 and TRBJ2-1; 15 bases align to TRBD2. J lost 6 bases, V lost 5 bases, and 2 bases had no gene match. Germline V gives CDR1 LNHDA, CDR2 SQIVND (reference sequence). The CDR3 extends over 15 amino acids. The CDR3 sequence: CASSEGLAGGNEQFF. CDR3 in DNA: TGTGCCAGTAGTGAGGGACTAGCGGGAGGCAATGAGCAGTTCTTC. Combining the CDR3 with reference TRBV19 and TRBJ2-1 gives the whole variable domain DGGITQSPKYLFRKEGQNVTLSCEQNLNHDAMYWYRQDPGQGLRLIYYSQIVNDFQKGDIAEGYSVSREKKESFPLTVTSAQKNPTAFYLCASSEGLAGGNEQFFGPGTRLTVL.

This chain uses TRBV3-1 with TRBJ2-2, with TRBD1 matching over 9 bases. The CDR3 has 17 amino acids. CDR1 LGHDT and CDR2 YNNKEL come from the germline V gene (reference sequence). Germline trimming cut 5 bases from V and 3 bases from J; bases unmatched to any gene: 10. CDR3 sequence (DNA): TGTGCCAGCAGCGCCGCCCCCGGGACAGGGCACACCGGGGAGCTGTTTTTT. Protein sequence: CASSAAPGTGHTGELFF. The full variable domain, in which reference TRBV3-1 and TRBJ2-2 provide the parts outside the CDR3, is DTAVSQTPKYLVTQMGNDKSIKCEQNLGHDTMYWYKQDSKKFLKIMFSYNNKELIINETVPNRFSPKSPDKAHLNLHINSLELGDSAVYFCASSAAPGTGHTGELFFGEGSRLTVL.

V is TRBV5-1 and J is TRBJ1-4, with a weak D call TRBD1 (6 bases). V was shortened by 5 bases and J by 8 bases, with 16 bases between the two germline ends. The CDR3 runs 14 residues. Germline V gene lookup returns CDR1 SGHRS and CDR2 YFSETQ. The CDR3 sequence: CASRGGEVEEKLFF. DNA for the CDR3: TGCGCCAGCAGAGGGGGTGAAGTGGAGGAAAAACTGTTTTTT.

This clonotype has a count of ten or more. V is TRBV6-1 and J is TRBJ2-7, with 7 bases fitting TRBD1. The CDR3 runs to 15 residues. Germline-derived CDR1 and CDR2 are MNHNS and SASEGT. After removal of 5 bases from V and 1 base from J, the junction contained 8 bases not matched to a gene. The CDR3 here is CASSPDRTLSYEQYF. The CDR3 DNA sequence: TGTGCCAGCAGTCCGGACAGGACCTTGTCCTACGAGCAGTACTTC.

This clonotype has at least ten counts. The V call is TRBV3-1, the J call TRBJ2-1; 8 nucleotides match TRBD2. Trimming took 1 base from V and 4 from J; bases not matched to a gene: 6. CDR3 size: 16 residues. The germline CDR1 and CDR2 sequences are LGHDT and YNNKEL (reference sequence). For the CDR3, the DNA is TGTGCCAGCAGCCAAGGATTAGCGGGGAATTACAATGAGCAGTTCTTC. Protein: CASSQGLAGNYNEQFF.

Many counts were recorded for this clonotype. CDR3 amino acids: CASSQIRTGGTDTQYF. CDR3 nucleotide sequence: TGTGCCAGCAGTCAAATACGGACAGGGGGCACAGATACGCAGTATTTT. V gene TRBV27 combines with J gene TRBJ2-3, with 9 bases identical to TRBD1. The germline gives CDR1 MNHEY, CDR2 SMNVEV (reference sequence). With V trimmed by 5 bases and J by 1 base, 7 bases remained unmatched. The CDR3 runs to 16 residues.

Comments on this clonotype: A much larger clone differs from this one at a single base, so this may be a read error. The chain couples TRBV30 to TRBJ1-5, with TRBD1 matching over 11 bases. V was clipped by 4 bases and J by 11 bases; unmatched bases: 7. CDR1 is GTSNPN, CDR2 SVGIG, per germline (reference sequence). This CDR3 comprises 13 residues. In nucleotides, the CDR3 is TGTGCCTGGAACGGACAGGGGGCCCAGTCCCAGCATTTT. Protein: CAWNGQGAQSQHF.

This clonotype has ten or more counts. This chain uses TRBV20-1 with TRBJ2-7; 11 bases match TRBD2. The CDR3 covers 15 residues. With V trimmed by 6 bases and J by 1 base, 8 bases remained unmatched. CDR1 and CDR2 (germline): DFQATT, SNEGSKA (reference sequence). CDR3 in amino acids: CSADLAGGGSYEQYF. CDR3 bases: TGCAGTGCCGATCTAGCGGGAGGTGGTTCCTACGAGCAGTACTTC.